The 23 T cell receptor beta chains listed next were all sequenced from one sample in a study of T-cell memory formation after mild COVID-19. TCRdb reprocessed the 5' RACE reads via MiXCR and lists one record per CDR3 protein. Here the sample spans about 410,000 distinct CDR3 sequences, 20% to 25% being singletons. The sample was PBMCs or a T cell subset sorted from them (not recorded which). Receptors originate from an adult woman who had mild COVID-19 (a few samples of this study predate the infection). Cell type and time point are not known.

This clonotype was picked up a small number of times. The J gene is TRBJ1-2, the V gene TRBV5-4; 7 bases map to TRBD1. CDR1 and CDR2 (germline): SGHNT, YYREEE (reference sequence). The CDR3 length is 15 residues. V lost 5 bases to trimming and J lost 2 bases; unmatched junction nucleotides: 9. CDR3 DNA: TGTGCCAGCAGTTTTGGACAGGAGGGAAACTATGGCTACACCTTC. This codes for CASSFGQEGNYGYTF.

The chain combines TRBV12-3 or TRBV12-4 with TRBJ2-7; D is undetermined. The CDR3 has 12 amino acids. The V end was cut by 5 bases, the J end by 7 bases, with 12 bases between. The CDR3 protein is CASSTVSREQYF. In nucleotides, the CDR3 is TGTGCCAGCAGTACCGTTAGCCGGGAGCAGTACTTC.

This clonotype turned up a few times. The chain couples TRBV2 to TRBJ2-1; 7 bases are a match to TRBD2. In germline, CDR1 is SNHLY, CDR2 FYNNEI. V lost 3 bases, J lost 2 bases, and 4 bases stayed unmatched. This CDR3 is 15 amino acids long. The CDR3 coding sequence is TGTGCCAGCAGTGAGCTAGCGGTGACCTACAATGAGCAGTTCTTC. This encodes CASSELAVTYNEQFF. Full variable domain (missing parts from reference TRBV2 and TRBJ2-1): EPEVTQTPSHQVTQMGQEVILRCVPISNHLYFYWYRQILGQKVEFLVSFYNNEISEKSEIFDDQFSVERPDGSNFTLKIRSTKLEDSAMYFCASSELAVTYNEQFFGPGTRLTVL.

This clonotype was counted only a few times. V is TRBV7-3 and J is TRBJ2-3; perhaps D is TRBD1 or TRBD2 (5 bases each). The V end lost 1 base, the J end lost 0 bases, and 20 bases lay between the germline ends. The germline gives CDR1 SGHTA, CDR2 FQGTGA. This CDR3 is 19 amino acids long. CDR3 DNA sequence: TGTGCCAGCAGCTTAAAGGGACCCACCAATCGAGAAAGCACAGATACGCAGTATTTT. This encodes CASSLKGPTNRESTDTQYF. The variable domain in full, with the rest retrieved from reference TRBV7-3 and TRBJ2-3, is GAGVSQTPSNKVTEKGKYVELRCDPISGHTALYWYRQSLGQGPEFLIYFQGTGAADDSGLPNDRFFAVRPEGSVSTLKIQRTERGDSAVYLCASSLKGPTNRESTDTQYFGPGTRLTVL.

This clonotype was observed at least ten times. The V gene is TRBV5-1, the J gene TRBJ2-7; 14 positions agree with TRBD2. With 2 bases clipped from V and 3 bases from J, the junction kept 1 base outside the gene matches. CDR3 size: 15 residues. Germline CDR1 and CDR2: SGHRS and YFSETQ. This CDR3 is CASSFGTSGGYEQYF. For the CDR3, the DNA is TGCGCCAGCAGCTTTGGGACTAGCGGGGGCTACGAGCAGTACTTC.

The chain combines TRBV28 with TRBJ1-1; D is unclear. CDR1 MDHEN and CDR2 SYDVKM come from the germline V gene. This CDR3 spans 16 amino acids. Trimming stripped 6 bases from V and 0 bases from J, with 17 bases between. The CDR3 sequence: CASRRRPGRMNTEAFF. The CDR3 DNA follows: TGTGCCAGCAGGAGGCGACCGGGCAGGATGAACACTGAAGCTTTCTTT. Full variable domain (missing parts from reference TRBV28 and TRBJ1-1): DVKVTQSSRYLVKRTGEKVFLECVQDMDHENMFWYRQDPGLGLRLIYFSYDVKMKEKGDIPEGYSVSREKKERFSLILESASTNQTSMYLCASRRRPGRMNTEAFFGQGTRLTVV.

This clonotype was found a few times. The chain employs TRBV6-6 and TRBJ2-5; perhaps TRBD1 as D (5 bases). The CDR3 spans 15 residues. Deletions cut 5 bases from V and 6 bases from J, with 19 bases between. CDR1 MNHNY and CDR2 SVGAGI come from the germline V gene (reference sequence). The CDR3 DNA reads TGTGCCAGCAGTAAGGGTTTTTCAGGGATACAGACCCAGTACTTC. Translating it yields CASSKGFSGIQTQYF.

This chain connects TRBV24-1 to TRBJ2-1; maybe TRBD2 (6 bases). Per germline, CDR1 KGHDR and CDR2 SFDVKD. Trimming removed 3 bases from V and 3 bases from J, with 11 bases in between. The CDR3 loop spans 15 amino acids. CDR3 DNA: TGTGCCACCAGTGATAGGGTGGGAGGCTACAATGAGCAGTTCTTC. Amino acids: CATSDRVGGYNEQFF.

The V and J genes are TRBV5-5 and TRBJ1-4; D is ambiguous. Looked up from germline, CDR1 is SGHKS and CDR2 is YYEKEE (reference sequence). V was cut by 4 bases and J by 0 bases, with 13 bases left in between. The CDR3 is made up of 16 amino acids. CDR3: CASSIGLIATNEKLFF. The CDR3 bases are TGTGCCAGCAGCATAGGACTGATTGCAACTAATGAAAAACTGTTTTTT.

This clonotype was seen a handful of times. V is TRBV18 and J is TRBJ2-7; possibly TRBD1 for D (5 bases). This CDR3 contains 15 residues. V dropped 2 bases and J dropped 2 bases, with 13 bases sitting between them. Germline assignment: CDR1 KGHSH and CDR2 LQKENI. The CDR3 DNA reads TGTGCCAGCTCACCAAGGGGCCAGGCCCCCTACGAGCAGTACTTC. It specifies CASSPRGQAPYEQYF.

This clonotype was observed a few times. The chain has TRBV5-1 and TRBJ2-5, with D possibly being TRBD2 (5 bases). The CDR3 loop spans 14 amino acids. V was clipped by 0 bases and J by 3 bases, with 9 bases between them. Germline V CDR1 and CDR2: SGHRS, YFSETQ. The CDR3 region is CASSLGLREETQYF. Here the CDR3 DNA reads TGCGCCAGCAGCTTGGGACTAAGGGAAGAGACCCAGTACTTC.

The V gene is TRBV11-3, the J gene TRBJ1-4; D unclear. Germline V lookup: CDR1 SGHNT, CDR2 YENEEA. V lost 0 bases and J 3 bases, leaving 2 bases between the germline ends. The CDR3 covers 13 residues. CDR3 sequence reads: CASSLEANEKLFF. For the CDR3, the DNA is TGTGCCAGCAGCTTAGAAGCTAATGAAAAACTGTTTTTT. The full variable domain, rest sourced from reference TRBV11-3 and TRBJ1-4, is EAGVVQSPRYKIIEKKQPVAFWCNPISGHNTLYWYLQNLGQGPELLIRYENEEAVDDSQLPKDRFSAERLKGVDSTLKIQPAELGDSAVYLCASSLEANEKLFFGSGTQLSVL.

There are many counts of this clonotype. This chain connects TRBV12-3 or TRBV12-4 to TRBJ2-7; D possibly corresponds to TRBD2 (6 bases). Trimming stripped 6 bases from V and 6 bases from J, with 18 bases between. The CDR3 spans 14 residues. The CDR3 coding sequence is TGTGCCAGCAGACCAAATACTCAGGGAGGCGAGCAGTACTTC. Encoded protein: CASRPNTQGGEQYF.

The V and J genes are TRBV12-3 or TRBV12-4 and TRBJ1-1, with 8 bases fitting TRBD1. The CDR3 length is 16 residues. The junction had 5 bases not matched to a gene; V was cut back by 2 bases and J by 0 bases. CDR3 amino acids: CASSLFSGGLNTEAFF. The CDR3 DNA reads TGTGCCAGCAGTTTATTCTCAGGGGGCTTGAACACTGAAGCTTTCTTT.

This clonotype was counted many times. The gene calls are TRBV5-4 and TRBJ2-3; maybe TRBD2 (7 bases). Trimming stripped 4 bases from V and 0 bases from J, with 18 bases between. Germline CDR1 is SGHNT and CDR2 is YYREEE (reference sequence). This CDR3 comprises 17 residues. In DNA form, the CDR3 reads TGTGCCAGCAGCGGACCGGGGGGCGCCTCTAGCACAGATACGCAGTATTTT. Translated: CASSGPGGASSTDTQYF. The variable domain in full, completed from reference TRBV5-4 and TRBJ2-3, reads ETGVTQSPTHLIKTRGQQVTLRCSSQSGHNTVSWYQQALGQGPQFIFQYYREEENGRGNFPPRFSGLQFPNYSSELNVNALELDDSALYLCASSGPGGASSTDTQYFGPGTRLTVL.

This clonotype was seen more than once but under ten times. The chain is built from TRBV21-1 and TRBJ2-7; the table's TRBD1 call for D was not verified on the DNA. TRBV21-1 is shown as a pseudogene. CDR3 length equals 16 residues. CDR3 DNA: TGTGCCAGCAGTACCAACCCCGGGACAGGGGACTACGAGCAGTACTTC. Protein: CASSTNPGTGDYEQYF.

The chain couples TRBV12-3 or TRBV12-4 to TRBJ1-5; D is possibly TRBD1 (6 bases). The CDR3 extends over 14 amino acids. The V gene lost 6 bases and the J gene lost 10 bases, with 19 bases spanning the gap. The CDR3 DNA follows: TGTGCCAGCAGCAGACAGGATTTGAGCACTCCCCAGCATTTT. It codes for CASSRQDLSTPQHF.

The V and J genes are TRBV27 and TRBJ1-2, with 8 positions matching TRBD1. CDR3 length equals 14 residues. The ends lost 10 bases at V and 2 bases at J; junction bases unmatched: 9. Germline V gene sequence: CDR1 MNHEY, CDR2 SMNVEV (reference sequence). Here the CDR3 reads CATSFGTGNYGYTF. The CDR3 DNA reads as TGTGCCACCTCCTTCGGGACAGGCAACTATGGCTACACCTTC.

A few counts support this clonotype. This chain joins TRBV7-6 and TRBJ2-1, with 8 nucleotides matching TRBD2. From germline, CDR1 is SGHVS and CDR2 FNYEAQ. The CDR3 is 16 amino acids. With V trimmed by 0 bases and J by 1 base, 2 bases remained unmatched. The CDR3 here is CASSLASGESYNEQFF. For the CDR3, the DNA is TGTGCCAGCAGCTTAGCTAGCGGGGAATCCTACAATGAGCAGTTCTTC. The full variable domain, with the rest looked up from reference TRBV7-6 and TRBJ2-1, is GAGVSQSPRYKVTKRGQDVALRCDPISGHVSLYWYRQALGQGPEFLTYFNYEAQQDKSGLPNDRFSAERPEGSISTLTIQRTEQRDSAMYRCASSLASGESYNEQFFGPGTRLTVL.

V usage is TRBV5-1 and J usage is TRBJ1-5, with D unresolved. Germline lookup yields CDR1 SGHRS and CDR2 YFSETQ. This CDR3 contains 15 residues. V was pared by 0 bases and J by 3 bases, with 10 bases between. This chain's CDR3 is CASSLVPGANQPQHF. CDR3 DNA: TGCGCCAGCAGCTTGGTTCCGGGCGCCAATCAGCCCCAGCATTTT.

This clonotype was detected only once. The chain has TRBV18 and TRBJ2-7; D uncertain. This CDR3 has 16 amino acids. Germline CDR1 KGHSH, CDR2 LQKENI. V shed 0 bases and J shed 2 bases, with 14 bases lying between them. CDR3 DNA sequence: TGTGCCAGCTCACCACCAGTCAGGATAAGCCCCTACGAGCAGTACTTC. Amino acids: CASSPPVRISPYEQYF.

The chain couples TRBV12-3 or TRBV12-4 to TRBJ1-2; D remains unclear. The CDR3 runs 12 residues. V lost 5 bases to trimming and J lost 5 bases, with 9 bases between them. The CDR3 nucleotides are TGTGCCAGCAGTGAGCTAGGGTATGGCTACACCTTC. Protein: CASSELGYGYTF.

The sample holds a few counts of this clonotype. This chain links TRBV9 with TRBJ2-3; 8 nucleotides agree with TRBD2. The V gene end was trimmed by 0 bases and the J gene end by 4 bases; junction bases not matched to a gene: 1. Looked up from germline, CDR1 is SGDLS and CDR2 is YYNGEE. This CDR3 is 14 amino acids long. CDR3 sequence: CASSVGGRSDTQYF. Written as DNA, the CDR3 is TGTGCCAGCAGCGTAGGCGGGAGGTCAGATACGCAGTATTTT. The variable domain in full, with the rest retrieved from reference TRBV9 and TRBJ2-3, is DSGVTQTPKHLITATGQRVTLRCSPRSGDLSVYWYQQSLDQGLQFLIQYYNGEERAKGNILERFSAQQFPDLHSELNLSSLELGDSALYFCASSVGGRSDTQYFGPGTRLTVL.